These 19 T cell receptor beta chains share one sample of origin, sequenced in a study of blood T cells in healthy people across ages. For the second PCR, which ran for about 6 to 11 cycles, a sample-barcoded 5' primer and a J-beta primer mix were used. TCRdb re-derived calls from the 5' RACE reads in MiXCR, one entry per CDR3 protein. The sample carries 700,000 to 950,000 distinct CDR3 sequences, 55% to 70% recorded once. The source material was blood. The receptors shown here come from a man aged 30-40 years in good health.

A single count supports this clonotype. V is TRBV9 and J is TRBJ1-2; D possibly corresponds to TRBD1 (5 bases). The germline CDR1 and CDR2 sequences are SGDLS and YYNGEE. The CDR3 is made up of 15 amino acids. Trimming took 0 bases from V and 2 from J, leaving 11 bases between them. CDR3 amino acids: CASSVGAGSNYGYTF. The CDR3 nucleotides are TGTGCCAGCAGCGTAGGAGCAGGGTCCAACTATGGCTACACCTTC.

CDR3 in DNA: TGTGCCAGCAGTATGGACTTCTACGAGCAGTACTTC. Translating it yields CASSMDFYEQYF. The chain carries TRBV27 and TRBJ2-1; TRBD2 is a possible D gene (5 bases). TRBJ2-7 matches the DNA end more closely, so the J call is doubtful. This CDR3 contains 12 residues. Germline-derived CDR1 and CDR2 are MNHEY and SMNVEV (reference sequence).

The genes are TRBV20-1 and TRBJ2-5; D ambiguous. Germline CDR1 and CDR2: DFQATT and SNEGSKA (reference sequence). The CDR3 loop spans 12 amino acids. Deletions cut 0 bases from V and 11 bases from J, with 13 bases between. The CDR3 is CSARDPGNEQYF. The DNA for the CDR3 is TGCAGTGCTAGAGATCCGGGCAATGAGCAGTACTTC.

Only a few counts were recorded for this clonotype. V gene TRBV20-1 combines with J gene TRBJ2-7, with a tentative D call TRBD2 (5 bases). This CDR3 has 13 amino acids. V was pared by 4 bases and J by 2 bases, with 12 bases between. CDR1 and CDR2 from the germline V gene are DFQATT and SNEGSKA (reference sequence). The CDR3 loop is CSANLGSPYEQYF. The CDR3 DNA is TGCAGTGCTAACTTAGGGAGCCCCTACGAGCAGTACTTC.

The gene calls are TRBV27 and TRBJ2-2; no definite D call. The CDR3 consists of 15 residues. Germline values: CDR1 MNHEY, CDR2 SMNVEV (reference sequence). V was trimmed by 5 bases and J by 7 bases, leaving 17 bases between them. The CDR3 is CASSLENTVSGELFF. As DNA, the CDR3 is TGTGCCAGCAGTCTCGAAAATACAGTGAGCGGGGAGCTGTTTTTT.

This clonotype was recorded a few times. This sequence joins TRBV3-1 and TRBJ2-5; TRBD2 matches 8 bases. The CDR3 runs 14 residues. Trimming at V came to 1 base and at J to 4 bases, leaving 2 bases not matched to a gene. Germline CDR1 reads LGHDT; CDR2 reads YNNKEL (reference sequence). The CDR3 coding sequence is TGTGCCAGCAGCCAAGCGGGGGGGCGAGAGACCCAGTACTTC. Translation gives CASSQAGGRETQYF.

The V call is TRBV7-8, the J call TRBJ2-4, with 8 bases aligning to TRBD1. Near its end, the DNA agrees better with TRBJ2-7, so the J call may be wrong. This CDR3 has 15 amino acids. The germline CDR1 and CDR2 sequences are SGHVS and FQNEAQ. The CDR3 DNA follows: TGTGCCAGCAGCTTAGCTGCGACAGGGGCCTACGAGCAGTACTTC. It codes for CASSLAATGAYEQYF.

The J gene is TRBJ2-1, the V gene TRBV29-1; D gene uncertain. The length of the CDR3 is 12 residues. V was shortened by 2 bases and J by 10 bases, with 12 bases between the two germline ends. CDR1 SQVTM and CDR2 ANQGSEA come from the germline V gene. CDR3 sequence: CSVEKNSPEQFF. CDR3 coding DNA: TGCAGCGTTGAAAAGAATAGCCCCGAGCAGTTCTTC.

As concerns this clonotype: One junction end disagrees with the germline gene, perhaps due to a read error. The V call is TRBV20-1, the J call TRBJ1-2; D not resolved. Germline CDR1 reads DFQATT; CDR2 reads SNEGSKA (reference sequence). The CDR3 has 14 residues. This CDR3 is CSARTAGQRNGHTF. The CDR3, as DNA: TGCAGTGCTAGGACCGCAGGTCAACGGAATGGCCACACCTTC.

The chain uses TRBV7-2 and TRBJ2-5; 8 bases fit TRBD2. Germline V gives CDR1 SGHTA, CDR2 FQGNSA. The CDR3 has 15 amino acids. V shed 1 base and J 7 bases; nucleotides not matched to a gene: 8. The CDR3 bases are TGTGCCAGCAGCTTAGAGGGACTAGTGAGGGGGACCCAGTACTTC. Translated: CASSLEGLVRGTQYF.

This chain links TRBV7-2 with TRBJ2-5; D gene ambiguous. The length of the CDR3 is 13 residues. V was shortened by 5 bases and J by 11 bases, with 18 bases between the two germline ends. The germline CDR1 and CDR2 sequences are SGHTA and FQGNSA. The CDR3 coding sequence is TGTGCCAGCAGCCAGGTACCACTCAATGAGCAGTACTTC. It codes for CASSQVPLNEQYF.

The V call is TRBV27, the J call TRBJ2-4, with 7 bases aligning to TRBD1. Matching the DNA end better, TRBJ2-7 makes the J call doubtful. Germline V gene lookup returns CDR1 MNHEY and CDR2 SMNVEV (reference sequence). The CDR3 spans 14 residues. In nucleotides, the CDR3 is TGTGCCAGCAGTCGAACGACAGGGTCGGGCGAGCAGTACTTC. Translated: CASSRTTGSGEQYF.

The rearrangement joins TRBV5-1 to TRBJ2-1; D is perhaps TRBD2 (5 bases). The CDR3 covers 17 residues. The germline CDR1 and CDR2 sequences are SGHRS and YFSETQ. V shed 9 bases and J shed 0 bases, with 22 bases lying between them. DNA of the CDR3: TGCGCCAACACAATAGGTCTGGCGGGCCCCTCCTACAATGAGCAGTTCTTC. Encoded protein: CANTIGLAGPSYNEQFF.

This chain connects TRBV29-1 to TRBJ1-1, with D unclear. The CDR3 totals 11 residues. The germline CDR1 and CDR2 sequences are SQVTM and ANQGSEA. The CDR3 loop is CTSSTGNEAFF. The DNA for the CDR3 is TGCACCTCATCGACGGGTAATGAAGCTTTCTTT.

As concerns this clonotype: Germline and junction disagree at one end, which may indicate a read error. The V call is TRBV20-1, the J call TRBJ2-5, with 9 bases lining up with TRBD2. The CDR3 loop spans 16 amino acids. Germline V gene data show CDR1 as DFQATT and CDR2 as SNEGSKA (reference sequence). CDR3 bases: TGCAGTACTAGTAGCGGGGGCCTGGGAAGAATAGAGACCCAGTACTTC. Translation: CSTSSGGLGRIETQYF.

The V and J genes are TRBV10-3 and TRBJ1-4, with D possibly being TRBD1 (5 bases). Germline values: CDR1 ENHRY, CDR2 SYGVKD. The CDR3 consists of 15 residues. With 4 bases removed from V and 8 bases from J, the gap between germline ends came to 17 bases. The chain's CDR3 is CAISASGGAGEKLFF. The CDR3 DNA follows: TGTGCCATCAGTGCCTCGGGGGGAGCTGGGGAAAAACTGTTTTTT.

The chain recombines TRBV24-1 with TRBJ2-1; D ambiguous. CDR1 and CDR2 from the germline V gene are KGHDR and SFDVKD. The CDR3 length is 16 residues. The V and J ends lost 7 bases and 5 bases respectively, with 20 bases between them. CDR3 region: CATSSSGSIMNNEQFF. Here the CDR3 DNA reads TGTGCCACCAGCTCGTCTGGCTCGATAATGAACAATGAGCAGTTCTTC.

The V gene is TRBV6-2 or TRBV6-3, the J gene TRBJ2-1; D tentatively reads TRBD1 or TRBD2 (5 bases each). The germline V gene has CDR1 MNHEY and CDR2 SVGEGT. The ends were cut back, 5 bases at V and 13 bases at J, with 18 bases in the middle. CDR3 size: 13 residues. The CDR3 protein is CASSGGGRETQFF. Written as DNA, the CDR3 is TGTGCCAGCAGTGGTGGGGGTAGGGAGACCCAGTTCTTC.

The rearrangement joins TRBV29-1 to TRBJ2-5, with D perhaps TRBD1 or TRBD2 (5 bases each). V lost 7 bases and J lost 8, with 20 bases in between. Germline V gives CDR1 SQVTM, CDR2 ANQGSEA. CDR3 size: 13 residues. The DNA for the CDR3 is TGCAGCGCCACCCGGGACGCAGAACCTACCCAGTACTTC. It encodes CSATRDAEPTQYF.